This T cell receptor beta chain was found in a study of blood T cell repertoires in COVID-19. Overall study: Acute and convalescent COVID-19 samples came from the United States, Italy and Spain.

Trimming cost V 5 bases and J 5 bases, with 12 bases left between them. The CDR3 has 13 amino acids. Germline CDR1 and CDR2: SGHTA and FQGNSA. As originally analysed: How many nucleated cells were present was estimated from reference gene primer amplification. TCRdb's copy holds only in-frame clones and misses some; the assay was immunoSEQ multiplex PCR. D and trimming come from the DNA, and the V and J calls and clone size come from that table. Of around 270,000 clones in the sample, approximately 83% are singletons; the top ten hold less than 20%. The sequenced sample was peripheral blood. The chain is built from TRBV7-2 and TRBJ1-2; D might be TRBD1 (5 bases). The receptor comes from a person between 65 and 80 years old with COVID-19, enrolled during active disease. In nucleotides, the CDR3 is TGTGCCAGCAGCCAGGTTGGGGGGTATGGCTACACCTTC. This codes for CASSQVGGYGYTF. The full variable domain, with the rest looked up from reference TRBV7-2 and TRBJ1-2, is GAGVSQSPSNKVTEKGKDVELRCDPISGHTALYWYRQSLGQGLEFLIYFQGNSAPDKSGLPSDRFSAERTGGSVSTLTIQRTQQEDSAVYLCASSQVGGYGYTFGSGTRLTVV.